The 4 T cell receptor beta chains in this list originate from one sample, sequenced in a study of T cell repertoires in cytomegalovirus infection. MiXCR, run by TCRdb on the reads, gives a single entry per CDR3 protein. The profile shows roughly 230,000 distinct CDR3 sequences, 22% of them singletons. The sample comprised CD8+ T cells from PBMCs. These receptors all stem from a human donor in good health (CMV status not recorded). Some clones in this sample may be carry-over from other donors' samples.

V usage is TRBV3-1 and J usage is TRBJ2-3, with D possibly TRBD1 on 6 matching bases. The CDR3 is 15 amino acids. Per germline, CDR1 LGHDT and CDR2 YNNKEL (reference sequence). Trimming removed 3 bases at V and 0 bases at J, with 10 bases between. CDR3 protein: CASSHGTISTDTQYF. CDR3 coding DNA: TGTGCCAGCAGCCACGGGACAATAAGCACAGATACGCAGTATTTT.

The V gene is TRBV7-9, the J gene TRBJ2-5, with D possibly being TRBD1 (5 bases). The V end was cut by 7 bases, the J end by 1 base, with 13 bases between. The CDR3 runs 14 residues. Looked up from germline, CDR1 is SEHNR and CDR2 is FQNEAQ (reference sequence). Written as DNA, the CDR3 is TGTGCCAGCAACCACGACAGTCCCCAAGAGACCCAGTACTTC. Amino acids: CASNHDSPQETQYF.

This clonotype has ten or more counts. The V gene is TRBV12-3 or TRBV12-4, the J gene TRBJ2-7, with no clear D. Deletions cut 2 bases from V and 4 bases from J, with 12 bases between. The CDR3 totals 14 residues. This CDR3 is CASSLSPDGYEQYF. Written as DNA, the CDR3 is TGTGCCAGCAGTTTAAGCCCTGACGGATACGAGCAGTACTTC.

V usage is TRBV7-9 and J usage is TRBJ2-7, with 9 bases matching TRBD1. CDR1 and CDR2 (germline): SEHNR, FQNEAQ (reference sequence). The CDR3 is 13 residues long. The junction had 5 bases not matched to a gene; V was cut back by 4 bases and J by 7 bases. The CDR3: CASSSDRGGEQYF. CDR3 nucleotide sequence: TGTGCCAGCAGCTCGGACAGGGGTGGGGAGCAGTACTTC. Looking up the rest from reference TRBV7-9 and TRBJ2-7 gives the full variable domain: DTGVSQNPRHKITKRGQNVTFRCDPISEHNRLYWYRQTLGQGPEFLTYFQNEAQLEKSRLLSDRFSAERPKGSFSTLEIQRTEQGDSAMYLCASSSDRGGEQYFGPGTRLTVT.